In this sample, the clone carrying this T cell receptor (beta chain) turned up many times. Antigen unknown. Each cDNA molecule carried a unique molecular identifier. TCRdb used MiXCR to reprocess the 5' RACE reads, holding one entry per CDR3 protein. The profile shows nearly 90,000 distinct CDR3 sequences, around an eighth of them singletons. This specimen comes from a study of early T cells in non-severe SARS-CoV-2 infection. Study-level background: Bulk RNA from unsorted whole blood was sequenced; chains were unpaired.

The germline CDR1 and CDR2 sequences are SGHTA and FQGNSA. The V gene end was trimmed by 5 bases and the J gene end by 3 bases; junction bases not matched to a gene: 6. The CDR3 covers 16 residues. Study-level findings and limits: Clonotype matching in VDJdb favored anti-spike CD8 responses and did not capture private and CD4 specificities.

Sequencing used whole blood. The receptor's source is an adult who was a healthcare worker with PCR-confirmed SARS-CoV-2 infection or an uninfected control (not recorded which). The chain joins TRBV7-2 to TRBJ1-4, with TRBD1 identical over 10 bases. CDR3 region: CASSVGQGVANEKLFF. Here the CDR3 DNA reads TGTGCCAGCAGCGTCGGACAGGGGGTGGCTAATGAAAAACTGTTTTTT.